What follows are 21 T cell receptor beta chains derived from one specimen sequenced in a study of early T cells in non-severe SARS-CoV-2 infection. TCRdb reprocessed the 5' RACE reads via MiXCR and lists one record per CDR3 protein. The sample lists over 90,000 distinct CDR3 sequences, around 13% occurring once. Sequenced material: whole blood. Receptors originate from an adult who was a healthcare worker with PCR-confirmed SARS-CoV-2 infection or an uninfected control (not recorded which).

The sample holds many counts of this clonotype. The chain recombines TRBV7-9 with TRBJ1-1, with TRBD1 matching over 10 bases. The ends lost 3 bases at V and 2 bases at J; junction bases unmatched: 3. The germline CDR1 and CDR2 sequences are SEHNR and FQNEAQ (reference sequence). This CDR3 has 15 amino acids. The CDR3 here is CASSLGDRGNTEAFF. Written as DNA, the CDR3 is TGTGCCAGCAGCTTGGGGGACAGGGGCAACACTGAAGCTTTCTTT.

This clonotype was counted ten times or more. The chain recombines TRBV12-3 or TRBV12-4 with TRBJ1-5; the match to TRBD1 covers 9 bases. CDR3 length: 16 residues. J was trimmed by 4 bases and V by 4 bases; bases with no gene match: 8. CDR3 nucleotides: TGTGCCAGCAGTTCTCCATCGGGACAGGGAAATCAGCCCCAGCATTTT. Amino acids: CASSSPSGQGNQPQHF.

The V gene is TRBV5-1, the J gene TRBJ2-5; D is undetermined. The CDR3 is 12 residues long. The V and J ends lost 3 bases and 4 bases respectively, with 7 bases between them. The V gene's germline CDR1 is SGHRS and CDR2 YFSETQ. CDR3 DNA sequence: TGCGCCAGCAGCTATCAAGGAGAGACCCAGTACTTC. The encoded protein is CASSYQGETQYF.

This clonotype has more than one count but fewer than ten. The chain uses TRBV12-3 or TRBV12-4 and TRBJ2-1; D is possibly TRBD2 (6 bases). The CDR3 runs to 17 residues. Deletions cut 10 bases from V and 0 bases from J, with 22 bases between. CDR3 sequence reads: CATAGTGPLSSYNEQFF. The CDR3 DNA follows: TGTGCCACCGCGGGGACCGGGCCCCTAAGCTCCTACAATGAGCAGTTCTTC.

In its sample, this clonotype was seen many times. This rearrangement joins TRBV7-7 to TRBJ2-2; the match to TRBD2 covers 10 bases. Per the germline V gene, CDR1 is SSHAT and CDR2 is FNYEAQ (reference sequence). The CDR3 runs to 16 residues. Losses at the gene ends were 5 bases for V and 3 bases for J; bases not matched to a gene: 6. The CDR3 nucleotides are TGTGCCAGCAGCCCAGCGACTAGCGGGTACACCGGGGAGCTGTTTTTT. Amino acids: CASSPATSGYTGELFF. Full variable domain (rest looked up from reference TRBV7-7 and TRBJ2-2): GAGVSQSPRYKVTKRGQDVTLRCDPISSHATLYWYQQALGQGPEFLTYFNYEAQPDKSGLPSDRFSAERPEGSISTLTIQRTEQRDSAMYRCASSPATSGYTGELFFGEGSRLTVL.

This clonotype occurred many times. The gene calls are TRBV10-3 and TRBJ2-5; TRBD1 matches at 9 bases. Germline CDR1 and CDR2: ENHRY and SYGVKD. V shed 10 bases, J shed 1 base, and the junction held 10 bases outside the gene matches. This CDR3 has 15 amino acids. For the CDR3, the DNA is TGTGCCAGCGCCCGGGACAGGGCCTCCCAAGAGACCCAGTACTTC. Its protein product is CASARDRASQETQYF.

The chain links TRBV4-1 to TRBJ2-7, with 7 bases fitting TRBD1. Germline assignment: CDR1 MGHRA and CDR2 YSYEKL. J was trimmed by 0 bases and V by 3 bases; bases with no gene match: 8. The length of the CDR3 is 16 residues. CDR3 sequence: CASSHPRDRISYEQYF. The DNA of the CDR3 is TGCGCCAGCAGCCATCCCCGGGACAGAATCTCCTACGAGCAGTACTTC.

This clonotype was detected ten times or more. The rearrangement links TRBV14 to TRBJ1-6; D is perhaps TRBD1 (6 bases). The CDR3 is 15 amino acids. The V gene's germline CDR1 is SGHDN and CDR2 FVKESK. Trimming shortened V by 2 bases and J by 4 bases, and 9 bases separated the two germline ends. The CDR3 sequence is CASSQQGIYNSPLHF. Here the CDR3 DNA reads TGTGCCAGCAGCCAACAGGGGATTTATAATTCACCCCTCCACTTT. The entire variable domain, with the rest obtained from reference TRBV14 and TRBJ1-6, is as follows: EAGVTQFPSHSVIEKGQTVTLRCDPISGHDNLYWYRRVMGKEIKFLLHFVKESKQDESGMPNNRFLAERTGGTYSTLKVQPAELEDSGVYFCASSQQGIYNSPLHFGNGTRLTVT.

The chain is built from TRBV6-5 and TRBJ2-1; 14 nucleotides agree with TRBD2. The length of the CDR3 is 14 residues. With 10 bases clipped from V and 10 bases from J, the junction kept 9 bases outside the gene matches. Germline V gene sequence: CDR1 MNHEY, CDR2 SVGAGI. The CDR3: CATSGLAGVGEQFF. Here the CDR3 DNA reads TGTGCCACCTCGGGACTAGCGGGAGTCGGGGAGCAGTTCTTC.

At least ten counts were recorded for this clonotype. In DNA, the CDR3 is TGTGCCAGTAGCGTTTCGGGGGACGGTTTCTCTGGGGCCAACGTCCTGACTTTC. This encodes CASSVSGDGFSGANVLTF. This chain connects TRBV19 to TRBJ2-6; tentative D call: TRBD2 (6 bases). Germline V gene data show CDR1 as LNHDA and CDR2 as SQIVND (reference sequence). The CDR3 totals 18 residues. V gave up 6 bases and J gave up 0 bases, with 18 bases separating them. The whole variable domain, filled in from reference TRBV19 and TRBJ2-6, reads DGGITQSPKYLFRKEGQNVTLSCEQNLNHDAMYWYRQDPGQGLRLIYYSQIVNDFQKGDIAEGYSVSREKKESFPLTVTSAQKNPTAFYLCASSVSGDGFSGANVLTFGAGSRLTVL.

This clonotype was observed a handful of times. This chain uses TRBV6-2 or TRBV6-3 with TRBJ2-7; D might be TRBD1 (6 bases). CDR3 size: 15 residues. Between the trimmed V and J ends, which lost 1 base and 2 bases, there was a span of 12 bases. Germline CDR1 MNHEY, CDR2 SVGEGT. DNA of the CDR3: TGTGCCAGCAGTTACTTCAGGGGAGTAACCTACGAGCAGTACTTC. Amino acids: CASSYFRGVTYEQYF.

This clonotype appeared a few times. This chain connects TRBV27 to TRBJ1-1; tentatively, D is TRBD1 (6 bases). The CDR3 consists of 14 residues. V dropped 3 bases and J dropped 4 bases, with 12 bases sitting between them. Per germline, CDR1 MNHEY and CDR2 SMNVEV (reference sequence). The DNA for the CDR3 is TGTGCCAGCAGTTTCACCAGGGGAAGCACTGAAGCTTTCTTT. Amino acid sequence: CASSFTRGSTEAFF.

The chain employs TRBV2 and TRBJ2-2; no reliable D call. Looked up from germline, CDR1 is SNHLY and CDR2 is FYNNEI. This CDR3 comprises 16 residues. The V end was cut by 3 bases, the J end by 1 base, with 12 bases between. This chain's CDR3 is CASSDVQRRNTGELFF. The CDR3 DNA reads TGTGCCAGCAGTGATGTTCAGAGGAGGAACACCGGGGAGCTGTTTTTT.

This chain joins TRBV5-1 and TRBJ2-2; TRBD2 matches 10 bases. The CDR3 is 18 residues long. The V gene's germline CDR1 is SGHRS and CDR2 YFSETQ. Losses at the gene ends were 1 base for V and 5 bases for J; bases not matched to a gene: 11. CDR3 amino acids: CASSLNLLSGRNTGELFF. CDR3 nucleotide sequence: TGCGCCAGCAGCTTGAATCTCCTTAGCGGGAGGAATACCGGGGAGCTGTTTTTT.

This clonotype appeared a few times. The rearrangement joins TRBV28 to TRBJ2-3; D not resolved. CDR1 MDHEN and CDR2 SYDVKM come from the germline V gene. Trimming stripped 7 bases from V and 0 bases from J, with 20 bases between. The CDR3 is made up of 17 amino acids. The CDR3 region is CASTSPRADPSTDTQYF. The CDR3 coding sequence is TGTGCCAGCACCTCCCCTAGGGCGGATCCTAGCACAGATACGCAGTATTTT. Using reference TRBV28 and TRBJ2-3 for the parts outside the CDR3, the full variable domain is DVKVTQSSRYLVKRTGEKVFLECVQDMDHENMFWYRQDPGLGLRLIYFSYDVKMKEKGDIPEGYSVSREKKERFSLILESASTNQTSMYLCASTSPRADPSTDTQYFGPGTRLTVL.

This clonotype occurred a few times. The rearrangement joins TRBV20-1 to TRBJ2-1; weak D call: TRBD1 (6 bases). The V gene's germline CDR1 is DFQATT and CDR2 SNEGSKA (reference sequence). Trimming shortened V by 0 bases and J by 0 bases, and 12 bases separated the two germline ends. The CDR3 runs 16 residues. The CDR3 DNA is TGCAGTGCTAGAGATCTGGGGGCTAACTCCTACAATGAGCAGTTCTTC. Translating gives CSARDLGANSYNEQFF.

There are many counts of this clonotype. CDR3 nucleotide sequence: TGCAGCGTCGTCGGGACAGGGGCCGTGGATACGCAGTATTTT. As protein: CSVVGTGAVDTQYF. V gene TRBV29-1 combines with J gene TRBJ2-3; TRBD1 aligns across 10 bases. The CDR3 sequence is 14 residues long. Trimming at V came to 6 bases and at J to 6 bases, leaving 9 bases not matched to a gene. Germline values: CDR1 SQVTM, CDR2 ANQGSEA.

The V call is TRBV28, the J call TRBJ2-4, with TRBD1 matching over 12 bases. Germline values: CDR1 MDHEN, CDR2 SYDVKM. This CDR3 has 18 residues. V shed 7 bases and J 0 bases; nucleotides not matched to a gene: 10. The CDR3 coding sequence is TGTGCCAGCACCCTGGGACAGGGGGCAGGAATAGCCAAAAACATTCAGTACTTC. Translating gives CASTLGQGAGIAKNIQYF.

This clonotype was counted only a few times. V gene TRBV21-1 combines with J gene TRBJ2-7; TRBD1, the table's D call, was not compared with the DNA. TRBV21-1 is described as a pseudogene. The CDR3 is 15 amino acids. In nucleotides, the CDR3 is TGTGCCAGCAGTCACAGGGCAGCACTATTCTACGAGCAGTACTTC. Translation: CASSHRAALFYEQYF.

The CDR3 DNA reads TGTGCCAGCAGTTGGAAATGGCCCCCAGATACGCAGTATTTT. Protein sequence: CASSWKWPPDTQYF. J is TRBJ2-3 and V is TRBV27; D ambiguous. Per the germline V gene, CDR1 is MNHEY and CDR2 is SMNVEV (reference sequence). The length of the CDR3 is 14 residues. The V gene lost 4 bases and the J gene lost 4 bases, with 12 bases spanning the gap.

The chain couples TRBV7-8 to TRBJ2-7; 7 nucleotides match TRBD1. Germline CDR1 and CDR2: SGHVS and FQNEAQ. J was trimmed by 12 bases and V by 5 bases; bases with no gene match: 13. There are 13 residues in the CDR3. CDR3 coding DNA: TGTGCCAGCAGCAATACAGGGGAGCCACCAGGGTACTTC. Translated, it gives CASSNTGEPPGYF.